The 17 T cell receptor beta chains in this list originate from one sample, sequenced in a study of CD8 T cells in ankylosing spondylitis. The study's findings and limits: Ankylosing spondylitis blood appeared to be characterized by a TCR beta motif of 7 to 9 highly homologous variants.

Each CDR3 protein is one row after TCRdb ran MiXCR on the 5' RACE reads. In the table there are some 840,000 distinct CDR3 sequences, 10% to 15% of which are singletons. These receptors' antigens are unknown. Sequencing was performed on blood, either unsorted or a sorted T cell fraction (not recorded which). The source of these receptors is a male donor with ankylosing spondylitis.

V is TRBV20-1 and J is TRBJ2-7; 15 nucleotides line up with TRBD2. V dropped 5 bases and J dropped 2; count of bases not matched to a gene: 4. Germline-derived CDR1 and CDR2 are DFQATT and SNEGSKA (reference sequence). This CDR3 region has 15 residues. The CDR3 nucleotides are TGCAGTGCTCTTGGACTAGCGGGAGGGCCCTACGAGCAGTACTTC. As protein: CSALGLAGGPYEQYF.

The table lists this clonotype with a few counts. The chain has TRBV7-3 and TRBJ2-1, with 8 nucleotides matching TRBD1. This CDR3 is 15 amino acids long. V trimming: 5 bases; J trimming: 4 bases; junction bases outside the gene matches: 7. CDR1 is SGHTA and CDR2 is FQGTGA in the germline V gene. As DNA, the CDR3 is TGTGCCAGCAGCCCTCAGGGGGCGGTGTACAATGAGCAGTTCTTC. Translated, it gives CASSPQGAVYNEQFF.

For this clonotype: The conserved closing phenylalanine or tryptophan is absent in this CDR3, likely reflecting a read error. Because the CDR3's place on the DNA is in doubt, the DNA is left out and the CDR3 is given as listed by TCRdb. The chain couples TRBV7-2 to TRBJ2-7; the table's TRBD1 call for D was not verified on the DNA. Per germline, CDR1 SGHTA and CDR2 FQGNSA. The length of the CDR3 is 13 amino acids, counting both ends. The CDR3 sequence: CASSLGGDSLQTI.

This clonotype appeared many times. The chain couples TRBV7-8 to TRBJ1-2; D remains ambiguous. Germline lookup yields CDR1 SGHVS and CDR2 FQNEAQ. V dropped 1 base and J dropped 0 bases, with 18 bases sitting between them. This CDR3 has 18 amino acids. The CDR3 here is CASSLDSPLRPPNYGYTF. The CDR3 nucleotides are TGTGCCAGCAGCTTAGACAGTCCGCTACGGCCCCCTAACTATGGCTACACCTTC.

This clonotype appeared a few times. This chain uses TRBV28 with TRBJ1-1, with a possible D match to TRBD1 (6 bases). V lost 11 bases, J lost 7 bases, and 26 bases lay in between. This CDR3 is built from 15 residues. Looked up from germline, CDR1 is MDHEN and CDR2 is SYDVKM. In DNA form, the CDR3 reads TGTGCCGGAAGCCGACAGGCCGGCCCTCAGATTGAAGCTTTCTTT. Its protein product is CAGSRQAGPQIEAFF.

In regard to this clonotype: A read error may account for a junction end that differs from germline. The chain has TRBV7-2 and TRBJ2-7; 7 bases are a match to TRBD2. The CDR3 runs to 16 residues. Germline loops: CDR1 SGHTA, CDR2 FQGNSA. CDR3 sequence: CVSSLATSAYPYEQYF. The CDR3 coding sequence is TGTGTCAGCAGCTTAGCTACTAGCGCATACCCCTACGAGCAGTACTTC.

This clonotype was picked up many times. The chain links TRBV6-1 to TRBJ1-2, with D unresolved. Germline-derived CDR1 and CDR2 are MNHNS and SASEGT. The CDR3 totals 14 residues. Trimming removed 6 bases at V and 5 bases at J, with 16 bases between. CDR3 sequence: CASSPGWARYGYTF. The CDR3 DNA reads TGTGCCAGCAGCCCCGGTTGGGCGCGTTATGGCTACACCTTC.

This clonotype has at least ten counts. This chain uses TRBV29-1 with TRBJ2-7; tentatively, D is TRBD1 (5 bases). The CDR3 runs to 13 residues. Germline loops: CDR1 SQVTM, CDR2 ANQGSEA. The V end was cut by 6 bases, the J end by 6 bases, with 18 bases between. In DNA, the CDR3 is TGCAGCGTAAACAGGATTTCTACGGGCGAGCAGTACTTC. Translation: CSVNRISTGEQYF.

The rearrangement joins TRBV2 to TRBJ2-4, with D tentatively TRBD1 (5 bases). Germline V gene sequence: CDR1 SNHLY, CDR2 FYNNEI. This CDR3 region has 12 residues. With 3 bases removed from V and 6 bases from J, the gap between germline ends came to 6 bases. As DNA, the CDR3 is TGTGCCAGCAGTGACAGGGCAAACATTCAGTACTTC. Translating it yields CASSDRANIQYF.

This clonotype was counted a few times. The J gene is TRBJ2-3, the V gene TRBV7-8, with D possibly matching TRBD2 (6 bases). The germline V gene encodes CDR1 SGHVS and CDR2 FQNEAQ. V was clipped by 1 base and J by 8 bases, with 19 bases between them. The CDR3 has 16 amino acids. CDR3 protein: CASSLVGGAGNPTQYF. CDR3 DNA sequence: TGTGCCAGCAGCTTAGTTGGCGGGGCGGGAAACCCTACGCAGTATTTT.

This clonotype came up many times. This chain joins TRBV20-1 and TRBJ2-3; D gene uncertain. CDR1 and CDR2 from the germline V gene are DFQATT and SNEGSKA (reference sequence). This CDR3 is 13 amino acids long. V lost 6 bases, J lost 0 bases, and 10 bases lay in between. The CDR3 nucleotides are TGCAGTGCGCCCACCACGAGCACAGATACGCAGTATTTT. Protein product: CSAPTTSTDTQYF.

This clonotype was detected only a few times. This chain uses TRBV5-1 with TRBJ1-1, with D possibly matching TRBD1 (6 bases). Germline lookup yields CDR1 SGHRS and CDR2 YFSETQ. The V end was cut by 3 bases, the J end by 4 bases, with 22 bases between. This CDR3 region has 17 residues. The CDR3: CASSSFITGRRSTEAFF. The CDR3 DNA reads TGCGCCAGCAGCTCATTTATTACAGGGAGGAGGAGCACTGAAGCTTTCTTT.

This clonotype was detected a few times. The chain uses TRBV10-3 and TRBJ2-1, with no clear D. This CDR3 spans 14 amino acids. CDR1 and CDR2 from the germline V gene are ENHRY and SYGVKD. Trimming shortened V by 6 bases and J by 5 bases, and 14 bases separated the two germline ends. Here the CDR3 reads CAIRSFDGHNEQFF. Written as DNA, the CDR3 is TGTGCCATCAGATCCTTCGACGGACACAATGAGCAGTTCTTC.

This clonotype came up many times. This rearrangement joins TRBV12-3 or TRBV12-4 to TRBJ2-7; TRBD1 matches at 8 bases. V gave up 5 bases and J gave up 4 bases; unmatched junction bases: 16. This CDR3 is 17 amino acids long. The CDR3 coding sequence is TGTGCCAGCAGTGCCTCCCCCGGGACAGGAATTAGGTACGAGCAGTACTTC. This encodes CASSASPGTGIRYEQYF.

The chain couples TRBV2 to TRBJ2-7; D is ambiguous. Trimming pared 6 bases from V and 3 bases from J, leaving 12 bases between. CDR1 and CDR2 (germline): SNHLY, FYNNEI. The CDR3 has 13 amino acids. The CDR3 coding sequence is TGTGCCAGCAGCGCTGATCGGAGCTACGAGCAGTACTTC. This codes for CASSADRSYEQYF.

The chain uses TRBV6-2 or TRBV6-3 and TRBJ2-1; 12 bases fit TRBD2. Germline assignment: CDR1 MNHEY and CDR2 SVGEGT. Germline trimming cut 8 bases from V and 9 bases from J; bases unmatched to any gene: 5. The CDR3 has 13 residues. Here the CDR3 DNA reads TGTGCCAGCCTTGGACTAGCGGGGCCTGAGCAGTTCTTC. Its protein product is CASLGLAGPEQFF.

The chain couples TRBV10-2 to TRBJ2-1; 12 bases map to TRBD2. In germline, CDR1 is WSHSY, CDR2 SAAADI. The length of the CDR3 is 17 residues. After removal of 3 bases from V and 5 bases from J, the junction contained 8 bases not matched to a gene. For the CDR3, the DNA is TGCGCCAGCAGTGAACCCCCACCTAGCGGGGGGGACAATGAGCAGTTCTTC. Translation gives CASSEPPPSGGDNEQFF.